This is a list of T cell receptor beta chains from one sample in a study of shared clonotypes between healthy human individuals. The assay was immunoSEQ multiplex PCR, and TCRdb's table has in-frame clones only and misses some. The sample includes over 1.4 million clones, approximately 96% seen only once; the top ten take 1% to 1.5%. Sample: naive CD4+ T cells sorted from blood. The receptors shown here come from a man between 25 and 39 years old in good health. Both conserved end residues are part of each CDR3. The order of the fields is CDR3 length, clone size, J gene, V gene, D gene, CDR3 protein, CDR3 DNA. A D gene is named only where the DNA matches it firmly. Not all rows give a size; the values are once, few, many and, for expanded clones, a class.

>16|.|TRBJ2-1|TRBV2|TRBD2
CASSGPAGGEGNEQFF
TGTGCCAGCAGTGGCCCGGCGGGAGGAGAAGGCAATGAGCAGTTCTTC
>15|.|TRBJ2-1|TRBV18|.
CASSPQVFAYNEQFF
TGTGCCAGCTCCCCCCAGGTATTTGCCTACAATGAGCAGTTCTTC
>15|.|TRBJ2-3|TRBV7-8|TRBD1
CASVSRPGQRDTQYF
TGTGCCAGCGTTTCGCGCCCGGGACAGAGAGATACGCAGTATTTT
>14|once|TRBJ2-1|TRBV7-6|TRBD1
CASSFRGHYNEQFF
TGTGCCAGCAGCTTCAGGGGGCACTACAATGAGCAGTTCTTC
>18|.|TRBJ2-7|TRBV2|TRBD2
CASSRDSRGLAFSYEQYF
TGTGCCAGCAGTCGGGACAGTAGAGGACTAGCGTTCTCCTACGAGCAGTACTTC
>17|.|TRBJ2-3|TRBV7-8|.
CASSPTPGHGARAAQYF
TGTGCCAGCAGCCCAACTCCGGGCCACGGGGCTAGGGCGGCGCAGTATTTT
>13|.|TRBJ2-2|TRBV6-6|.
CASRGTNTGELFF
TGTGCCAGCCGCGGAACTAACACCGGGGAGCTGTTTTTT
>15|once|TRBJ2-7|TRBV5-6|.
CASSHYPTSSYEQYF
TGTGCCAGCAGCCATTACCCGACTAGCTCCTACGAGCAGTACTTC
>14|.|TRBJ1-4|TRBV7-6|.
CASSPTRGGGKLFF
TGTGCCAGCAGCCCCACCCGGGGCGGAGGAAAACTGTTTTTT
>14|.|TRBJ2-1|TRBV9|.
CASSPRDGYNEQFF
TGTGCCAGCAGCCCTCGGGACGGATACAATGAGCAGTTCTTC
>15|.|TRBJ2-2|TRBV11-3|.
CASSSKGTLTGELFF
TGTGCCAGCAGCTCGAAGGGAACCCTCACCGGGGAGCTGTTTTTT
>15|.|TRBJ2-2|TRBV2|.
CASTHGHLSSGELFF
TGTGCCAGCACCCACGGACACCTATCCTCCGGGGAGCTGTTTTTT
>15|.|TRBJ2-7|TRBV7-8|TRBD1
CASKRMGTGPYEQYF
TGTGCCAGCAAGAGAATGGGGACAGGGCCTTACGAGCAGTACTTC
>14|.|TRBJ1-4|TRBV5-1|.
CASSLVGPGEKLFF
TGCGCCAGCAGCTTGGTAGGACCCGGTGAAAAACTGTTTTTT
>15|once|TRBJ2-7|TRBV7-9|.
CASSPRSSATYEQYF
TGTGCCAGCAGCCCTCGGTCTAGCGCTACCTACGAGCAGTACTTC
>14|once|TRBJ1-4|TRBV2|TRBD1
CASRAGTGVEKLFF
TGTGCCAGCAGAGCCGGGACAGGGGTGGAAAAACTGTTTTTT
>16|.|TRBJ2-6|TRBV10-1|.
CASSGPGLSGANVLTF
TGCGCCAGCAGTGGACCAGGGCTGTCAGGGGCCAACGTCCTGACTTTC
>14|once|TRBJ1-1|TRBV18|.
CASSPGGKNTEAFF
TGTGCCAGCTCACCGGGGGGGAAAAACACTGAAGCTTTCTTT
>14|.|TRBJ2-1|TRBV28|.
CASNPRDSYNEQFF
TGTGCCAGCAATCCCCGGGACTCCTACAATGAGCAGTTCTTC